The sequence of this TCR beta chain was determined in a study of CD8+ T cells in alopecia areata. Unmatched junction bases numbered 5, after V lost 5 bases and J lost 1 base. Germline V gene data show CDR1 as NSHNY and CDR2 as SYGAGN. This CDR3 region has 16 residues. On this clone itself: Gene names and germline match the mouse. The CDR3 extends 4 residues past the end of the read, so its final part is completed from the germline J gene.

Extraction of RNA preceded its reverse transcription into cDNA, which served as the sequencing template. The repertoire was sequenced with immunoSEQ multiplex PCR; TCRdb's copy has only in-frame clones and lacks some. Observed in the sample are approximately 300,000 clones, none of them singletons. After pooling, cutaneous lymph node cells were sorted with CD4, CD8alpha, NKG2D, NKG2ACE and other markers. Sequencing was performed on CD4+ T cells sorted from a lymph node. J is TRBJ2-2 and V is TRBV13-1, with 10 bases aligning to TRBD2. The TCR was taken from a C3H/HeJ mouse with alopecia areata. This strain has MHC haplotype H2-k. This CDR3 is CASSPRTGGNTGQLYF. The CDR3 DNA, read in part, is TGTGCCAGCAGCCCGAGGACTGGGGGAAACACCGGG.